The next 25 T cell receptor beta chains were all read from a single sample in a study of T cell repertoires in cytomegalovirus infection. TCRdb fed the reads into MiXCR, producing one record per CDR3 protein. The sample has approximately 550,000 distinct CDR3 sequences, 16% seen once. What was sequenced was CD8+ T cells from PBMCs. These receptor sequences come from a human donor in good health (CMV status not recorded). Some clones in this sample may be carry-over from other donors' samples.

This clonotype was seen ten or more times. The rearrangement joins TRBV7-2 to TRBJ2-3; D possibly corresponds to TRBD1 (6 bases). This CDR3 is built from 16 residues. The ends were cut back, 6 bases at V and 3 bases at J, with 19 bases in the middle. Per the germline V gene, CDR1 is SGHTA and CDR2 is FQGNSA. CDR3 bases: TGTGCCAGCAGTCCGACAGGTTGGGATTGGACAGATACGCAGTATTTT. This encodes CASSPTGWDWTDTQYF. Full variable domain (missing parts from reference TRBV7-2 and TRBJ2-3): GAGVSQSPSNKVTEKGKDVELRCDPISGHTALYWYRQSLGQGLEFLIYFQGNSAPDKSGLPSDRFSAERTGGSVSTLTIQRTQQEDSAVYLCASSPTGWDWTDTQYFGPGTRLTVL.

About this clonotype itself: Given a much more abundant clone one base away, this may be a read error. This sequence joins TRBV24-1 and TRBJ2-5; D ambiguous. The V end lost 5 bases, the J end lost 2 bases, and 14 bases lay between the germline ends. There are 15 residues in the CDR3. Per germline, CDR1 KGHDR and CDR2 SFDVKD. In nucleotides, the CDR3 is TGTGCCACCAGTGCTGGAGACGTGGGGCAAGAGACCCAGTACTTC. Translation: CATSAGDVGQETQYF.

In this sample, this clonotype turned up many times. The chain employs TRBV11-2 and TRBJ2-1; D remains unclear. The V end lost 5 bases, the J end lost 9 bases, and 14 bases lay between the germline ends. The length of the CDR3 is 13 residues. The germline CDR1 and CDR2 sequences are SGHAT and FQNNGV. DNA of the CDR3: TGTGCCAGCAGCCCCCGTAGTGTGGGTGAGCAGTTCTTC. Translation gives CASSPRSVGEQFF.

The V gene is TRBV20-1, the J gene TRBJ1-2; TRBD1 matches 12 bases. The V gene's germline CDR1 is DFQATT and CDR2 SNEGSKA (reference sequence). With V trimmed by 2 bases and J by 7 bases, 11 bases remained unmatched. CDR3 length equals 16 residues. In nucleotides, the CDR3 is TGCAGTGCTAGATTTCCGGGACAGGGGGCAGTGGGTGGCTACACCTTC. It specifies CSARFPGQGAVGGYTF.

In its sample, this clonotype was seen a few times. The chain combines TRBV6-4 with TRBJ2-6, with 7 bases fitting TRBD2. This CDR3 region has 19 residues. Germline V gives CDR1 MRHNA, CDR2 SNTAGT. The V and J ends lost 3 bases and 0 bases, in that order; junction bases with no gene match: 11. This CDR3 reads CASSESRREAHSGANVLTF. Written as DNA, the CDR3 is TGTGCCAGCAGTGAAAGTCGACGGGAGGCCCACTCTGGGGCCAACGTCCTGACTTTC.

This clonotype has ten or more counts. The chain recombines TRBV6-2 or TRBV6-3 with TRBJ2-5; 7 bases fit TRBD2. CDR3 length: 14 amino acids. Germline CDR1 MNHEY, CDR2 SVGEGT. J lost 2 bases, V lost 6 bases, and 6 bases had no gene match. This CDR3 is CASSLAETQETQYF. The CDR3 DNA is TGTGCCAGCAGCCTAGCGGAAACTCAAGAGACCCAGTACTTC.

Remarks on this clonotype: Germline is not matched at one junction end, which may reflect a read error. The chain recombines TRBV7-8 with TRBJ2-7; the D is unclear. Germline assignment: CDR1 SGHVS and CDR2 FQNEAQ. The CDR3 consists of 14 residues. In DNA, the CDR3 is TGTGCCAGCAGATGGTACACCTCTGGCGACGAGAAGTACTTC. Amino acids: CASRWYTSGDEKYF.

The chain uses TRBV19 and TRBJ2-6; D remains unclear. Germline V gene lookup returns CDR1 LNHDA and CDR2 SQIVND (reference sequence). V lost 3 bases and J 1 base, leaving 7 bases between the germline ends. The CDR3 loop spans 15 amino acids. The CDR3 DNA reads TGTGCCAGTAGTATCTCCTCGTCTGGGGCCAACGTCCTGACTTTC. The encoded protein is CASSISSSGANVLTF.

This clonotype was counted a few times. The chain employs TRBV30 and TRBJ1-1; 9 positions match TRBD1. The CDR3 has 14 amino acids. Germline trimming cut 2 bases from V and 2 bases from J; bases unmatched to any gene: 3. Germline loops: CDR1 GTSNPN, CDR2 SVGIG (reference sequence). The CDR3 sequence is CAWSRQGVNTEAFF. The CDR3 DNA reads as TGTGCCTGGAGTCGACAGGGGGTTAACACTGAAGCTTTCTTT.

The genes are TRBV18 and TRBJ2-5, with D perhaps TRBD2 (5 bases). The CDR3 is 15 amino acids. Germline-derived CDR1 and CDR2 are KGHSH and LQKENI. V lost 2 bases and J lost 5, with 15 bases in between. The CDR3 region is CASSPGSRSGETQYF. In DNA, the CDR3 is TGTGCCAGCTCACCAGGGAGCCGCTCGGGGGAGACCCAGTACTTC.

This clonotype was seen a few times. The chain combines TRBV6-6 with TRBJ2-2, with D uncertain. The germline gives CDR1 MNHNY, CDR2 SVGAGI (reference sequence). Trimming left V 0 bases short and J 9 bases short, with 23 bases between. This CDR3 contains 18 residues. The CDR3: CASSYSSSGLAPERELFF. The CDR3 coding sequence is TGTGCCAGCAGTTACTCAAGCTCGGGTTTGGCTCCTGAAAGGGAGCTGTTTTTT.

This clonotype has ten or more counts. V and J are TRBV7-9 and TRBJ1-4; TRBD1 aligns across 10 bases. Germline V gives CDR1 SEHNR, CDR2 FQNEAQ (reference sequence). CDR3 size: 15 residues. The J segment lost 7 bases and the V segment lost 5 bases, leaving 7 bases of the junction unmatched. The CDR3 loop reads CASSNPGQGSEKLFF. The CDR3 nucleotides are TGTGCCAGCAGCAATCCGGGACAGGGGAGTGAAAAACTGTTTTTT.

This clonotype occurred many times. The chain couples TRBV7-9 to TRBJ1-2; D is perhaps TRBD1 (6 bases). Trimming stripped 11 bases from V and 5 bases from J, with 24 bases between. The CDR3 runs to 15 residues. Germline values: CDR1 SEHNR, CDR2 FQNEAQ (reference sequence). The DNA for the CDR3 is TGTGCCTCGAAAGGGGGAACTAGGATTGAATATGGCTACACCTTC. Translating it yields CASKGGTRIEYGYTF.

Ten or more counts support this clonotype. One end of the junction is discordant with germline, which a read error may explain. The V gene is TRBV12-3 or TRBV12-4, the J gene TRBJ2-3; perhaps D is TRBD1 or TRBD2 (6 bases each). The CDR3 has 13 amino acids. The chain's CDR3 is CASSLGGPDTQYF. In DNA form, the CDR3 reads TGTGCCAGCAGCTTAGGGGGGCCAGATACGCAGTATTTT.

This chain joins TRBV10-2 and TRBJ1-1, with D hard to call. CDR3 length: 15 residues. Germline-derived CDR1 and CDR2 are WSHSY and SAAADI. V lost 1 base, J lost 6 bases, and 15 bases lay in between. The CDR3 DNA follows: TGCGCCAGCAGTGAGTTGGAGGGTGGGGTGTCTGAAGCTTTCTTT. This gives the protein CASSELEGGVSEAFF.

To note about this clonotype: This could be a read error, since a much larger clone is one nucleotide away. J is TRBJ1-2 and V is TRBV9; possible D gene TRBD1, 6 bases. CDR3 length: 13 residues. The ends were cut back, 4 bases at V and 4 bases at J, with 11 bases in the middle. Germline V gene lookup returns CDR1 SGDLS and CDR2 YYNGEE. CDR3 amino acids: CASSQGGIYGYTF. The DNA for the CDR3 is TGTGCCAGCAGCCAAGGGGGGATCTATGGCTACACCTTC. The full variable domain, in which reference TRBV9 and TRBJ1-2 provide the parts outside the CDR3, is DSGVTQTPKHLITATGQRVTLRCSPRSGDLSVYWYQQSLDQGLQFLIQYYNGEERAKGNILERFSAQQFPDLHSELNLSSLELGDSALYFCASSQGGIYGYTFGSGTRLTVV.

This clonotype was detected a few times. The rearrangement links TRBV4-1 to TRBJ1-2, with a tentative D call TRBD1 (5 bases). V was pared by 1 base and J by 3 bases, with 9 bases between. This CDR3 region has 14 residues. CDR1 MGHRA and CDR2 YSYEKL come from the germline V gene. CDR3 nucleotides: TGCGCCAGCAGCCAAGGGGGCGCGTACTATGGCTACACCTTC. Protein: CASSQGGAYYGYTF.

This clonotype was seen a single time. The genes are TRBV2 and TRBJ2-5, with 11 nucleotides matching TRBD1. CDR1 and CDR2 (germline): SNHLY, FYNNEI. The CDR3 has 17 residues. Trimming at V came to 6 bases and at J to 5 bases, leaving 14 bases not matched to a gene. The CDR3 DNA follows: TGTGCCAGCAGATCAAGGCCGGGACAGGGGGTGCGGGAGACCCAGTACTTC. Its protein product is CASRSRPGQGVRETQYF. The variable domain in full, with the rest retrieved from reference TRBV2 and TRBJ2-5, is EPEVTQTPSHQVTQMGQEVILRCVPISNHLYFYWYRQILGQKVEFLVSFYNNEISEKSEIFDDQFSVERPDGSNFTLKIRSTKLEDSAMYFCASRSRPGQGVRETQYFGPGTRLLVL.

The J gene is TRBJ1-3, the V gene TRBV27; the D is unclear. With 5 bases removed from V and 3 bases from J, the gap between germline ends came to 8 bases. The CDR3 consists of 13 residues. The germline gives CDR1 MNHEY, CDR2 SMNVEV (reference sequence). DNA of the CDR3: TGTGCCAGCAGTATGGGAGGTGGAAACACCATATATTTT. This gives the protein CASSMGGGNTIYF.

The genes are TRBV27 and TRBJ2-3, with D perhaps TRBD1 (6 bases). The CDR3 is 15 amino acids. CDR1 is MNHEY and CDR2 is SMNVEV in the germline V gene (reference sequence). The germline V and J ends were trimmed by 4 bases and 9 bases, with 20 bases remaining between them. DNA of the CDR3: TGTGCCAGCAGTTCCCCCCCGGACAGAGCCCAAACGCAGTATTTT. Amino acids: CASSSPPDRAQTQYF.

This clonotype showed up just once. This sequence joins TRBV6-5 and TRBJ1-3; TRBD1 is a possible D gene (5 bases). Trimming stripped 11 bases from V and 0 bases from J, with 14 bases between. CDR1 and CDR2 (germline): MNHEY, SVGAGI. The CDR3 spans 14 residues. The CDR3 loop is CAARDSSSGNTIYF. As DNA, the CDR3 is TGTGCCGCTCGAGACAGTTCCTCTGGAAACACCATATATTTT.

This clonotype came up a few times. This chain joins TRBV6-1 and TRBJ2-6; no firm D call. V gave up 3 bases and J gave up 0 bases, with 6 bases separating them. Germline loops: CDR1 MNHNS, CDR2 SASEGT. This CDR3 comprises 15 residues. The CDR3 nucleotides are TGTGCCAGCAGTGAGTACGTCTCTGGGGCCAACGTCCTGACTTTC. Residues: CASSEYVSGANVLTF.

This sequence joins TRBV5-5 and TRBJ1-1; D call uncertain. Germline V gives CDR1 SGHKS, CDR2 YYEKEE (reference sequence). V was clipped by 4 bases and J by 3 bases, with 7 bases between them. This CDR3 has 12 amino acids. CDR3 sequence (DNA): TGTGCCAGCAGCGGGGAGTACACTGAAGCTTTCTTT. Translated, it gives CASSGEYTEAFF.

This clonotype occurred many times. The chain has TRBV6-1 and TRBJ2-7; 8 bases are a match to TRBD1. CDR1 and CDR2 from the germline V gene are MNHNS and SASEGT. Trimming removed 6 bases from V and 3 bases from J; junction bases left unmatched: 7. The CDR3 spans 14 residues. The CDR3 here is CASRPGQGHYEQYF. The CDR3 nucleotides read TGTGCCAGCAGACCCGGACAGGGCCACTACGAGCAGTACTTC.

V gene TRBV20-1 combines with J gene TRBJ2-5; possibly TRBD2 for D (5 bases). V gave up 6 bases and J gave up 2 bases, with 16 bases separating them. CDR3 length: 14 amino acids. From germline, CDR1 is DFQATT and CDR2 SNEGSKA (reference sequence). For the CDR3, the DNA is TGCAGTGCGAGGACTTCATATCATCAAGAGACCCAGTACTTC. Translated: CSARTSYHQETQYF.